Sequencing of this T cell receptor beta chain was carried out in a study of OX40 agonist ivuxolimab in advanced cancers. Per germline, CDR1 KGHSH and CDR2 LQKENI. Trimming shortened V by 3 bases and J by 0 bases, and 12 bases separated the two germline ends. The CDR3 sequence is 16 residues long. The repertoire was sequenced with immunoSEQ multiplex PCR; TCRdb's copy has only in-frame clones and lacks some. This table holds fewer than 80,000 clones, roughly 87% found once. The sequence derives from an adult with an advanced solid tumor such as melanoma, head and neck, liver or kidney cancer. Sequencing was performed on CD4+ or CD8+ T cells sorted from blood, taken in a trial of the OX40 agonist ivuxolimab. This chain connects TRBV18 to TRBJ1-3, with no clear D. Here the CDR3 reads CASSPSRAVSGNTIYF. In nucleotides, the CDR3 is TGTGCCAGCTCACCCTCTCGCGCGGTCTCTGGAAACACCATATATTTT.